The T cell receptor beta chain described here comes from a study of T cells after yellow fever vaccination. One entry per CDR3 protein results from TCRdb running MiXCR on the 5' RACE reads. The sample lists some 350,000 distinct CDR3 sequences, 8.7% seen once, with 15% to 20% in the top ten. Germline CDR1 MNHNS, CDR2 SASEGT. The CDR3 is 15 amino acids. Trimming removed 6 bases from V and 4 bases from J; junction bases left unmatched: 8. This specimen consisted of PBMCs, obtained on the day of the first yellow fever vaccination. The clonotype originates from a man between 18 and 35 years old who received the YFV17D yellow fever vaccine. The chain employs TRBV6-1 and TRBJ2-1; 8 nucleotides match TRBD1. The CDR3 sequence: CASRNGQGTYNEQFF. The DNA of the CDR3 is TGTGCCAGCAGAAACGGACAGGGAACTTACAATGAGCAGTTCTTC.